This entry features one T cell receptor beta chain sequence. The antigen remains undetermined. V was pared by 5 bases and J by 3 bases, with 7 bases of the junction left unmatched. CDR1 and CDR2 from the germline V gene are SEHNR and FQNEAQ (reference sequence). This CDR3 has 14 residues. The data are from a study of T cell responses to AZD1222 COVID-19 vaccine. Background on the study: Pooling of second doses given at about 4 or about 12 weeks was done.

Generated by immunoSEQ multiplex PCR, the TCRdb table keeps only in-frame clones and is missing some. Of around 99,000 clones in the sample, over 75% were seen once. Whole-study results and caveats: Researchers took repertoire samples only after the peak T cell response had come. Targeting of unmutated variant regions was reportedly seen in nearly half of spike-specific TCRs.

V is TRBV7-9 and J is TRBJ2-7, with 7 bases matching TRBD1. The sample was peripheral blood, taken on day 0 of AZD1222 vaccination. This TCR was sampled from an adult in good health. DNA for the CDR3: TGTGCCAGCAGCCTTGGACAGGCGAACTACGAGCAGTACTTC. Translating gives CASSLGQANYEQYF.